This T cell receptor (beta chain) was recorded in a study of low-dose radiotherapy and immunotherapy resistance in tumors. Study-level information: Treatment consisted of nivolumab 240 mg every two weeks and ipilimumab 1 mg/kg every six weeks, given intravenously to patients. Dosing of intravenous cyclophosphamide at 200 mg/m2 occurred every two weeks and took place one day prior to radiation and immunotherapy.

CDR1 is ENHRY, CDR2 SYGVKD, per germline. The V and J ends lost 2 bases and 6 bases respectively, with 14 bases between them. There are 15 residues in the CDR3. This clonotype has ten or more counts. Sample time point: after trial treatment. Treatment of the sample: LDRT plus nivolumab, ipilimumab, low-dose cyclophosphamide and aspirin (RACIN trial). Low-dose radiotherapy and low-dose cyclophosphamide, together with aspirin, ipilimumab and nivolumab, were given to donors. Eligible patients bore advanced solid tumors devoid of tumor-infiltrating lymphocytes. TRAV- and TRBV-specific primers, spanning alpha and beta chains, primed first-strand cDNA. The authors ran around 19 PCR cycles to amplify TCRs with a constant-region primer and V-primer adapter. TCRdb itself ran the reads through MiXCR, one entry per CDR3 protein. This table has 60,000 or so distinct CDR3 sequences, 20% to 25% appearing once.

The sequence was collected from a male donor with prostate cancer. The sequencing here drew on PBMCs, taken after low-dose radiotherapy plus immunotherapy. This chain joins TRBV10-3 and TRBJ2-1, with D tentatively TRBD1 (6 bases). CDR3 sequence: CAISEIQGSFNEQFF. CDR3 nucleotides: TGTGCCATCAGTGAGATACAGGGAAGCTTCAATGAGCAGTTCTTC.